These 8 T cell receptor beta chains originate from one sample sequenced in a study of T-cell reconstitution after alpha-beta-depleted transplantation in children. For TCRbeta, the library was prepared with unique molecular identifiers. From the PCR reads, TCRdb called clonotypes with MiXCR, one entry per CDR3 protein. This table holds about 72,000 distinct CDR3 sequences, 6% to 8% found once. Specimen: PBMCs from the stem cell graft donor, collected from the stem cell graft. These receptors were taken from a human donor who donated a stem cell graft to a child with acute lymphoblastic leukemia.

Ten or more counts support this clonotype. The chain joins TRBV6-5 to TRBJ2-7, with 7 bases matching TRBD1. The CDR3 is made up of 14 amino acids. J was trimmed by 2 bases and V by 6 bases; bases with no gene match: 7. Germline CDR1 and CDR2: MNHEY and SVGAGI. The CDR3 DNA reads as TGTGCCAGCAGCCGACAGGGCCGAACCTACGAGCAGTACTTC. Translation gives CASSRQGRTYEQYF.

Notes on this clonotype: The CDR3 ends on some other residue instead of the conserved phenylalanine or tryptophan, so this is likely a read error. The genes are TRBV7-2 and TRBJ1-1; the match to TRBD1 covers 7 bases. This CDR3 has 14 amino acids. CDR1 is SGHTA and CDR2 is FQGNSA in the germline V gene. The CDR3 region has the DNA TGTTCCAGCAGCGCCCCGACAGGGAGGACTGAAGCTTTCTTA. Its translation: CSSSAPTGRTEAFL.

This clonotype was detected many times. V gene TRBV6-5 combines with J gene TRBJ2-5, with D perhaps assigned TRBD1 or TRBD2 (6 bases each). Germline V gene lookup returns CDR1 MNHEY and CDR2 SVGAGI. The V end lost 0 bases, the J end lost 5 bases, and 13 bases lay between the germline ends. This CDR3 spans 15 amino acids. This CDR3 is CASSYSSGGGETQYF. Here the CDR3 DNA reads TGTGCCAGCAGTTACTCGTCCGGGGGCGGGGAGACCCAGTACTTC.

Ten or more counts support this clonotype. The rearrangement uses TRBV7-2 and TRBJ2-7; 7 bases align to TRBD1. The CDR3 extends over 17 amino acids. J lost 5 bases, V lost 4 bases, and 17 bases had no gene match. Germline assignment: CDR1 SGHTA and CDR2 FQGNSA. CDR3 region: CASSSFLLDRAWDEQYF. The DNA of the CDR3 is TGTGCCAGCAGCTCGTTCCTCCTTGACAGGGCGTGGGACGAGCAGTACTTC.

This clonotype was seen ten or more times. The V call is TRBV12-3 or TRBV12-4, the J call TRBJ2-1; maybe TRBD1 (5 bases). Trimming pared 5 bases from V and 5 bases from J, leaving 10 bases between. The CDR3 contains 13 residues. CDR3 protein: CASSPDRNNEQFF. The CDR3 nucleotides read TGTGCCAGCAGTCCAGACAGAAACAATGAGCAGTTCTTC.

The chain couples TRBV30 to TRBJ2-7, with TRBD1 as a possible D gene (5 bases). This CDR3 contains 14 residues. Germline V CDR1 and CDR2: GTSNPN, SVGIG (reference sequence). V dropped 0 bases and J dropped 4 bases, with 13 bases sitting between them. The CDR3 DNA reads TGTGCCTGGAGTGTTAGTCTTGGGGCTTACGAGCAGTACTTC. Translating it yields CAWSVSLGAYEQYF.

V is TRBV19 and J is TRBJ1-1; D might be TRBD1 (5 bases). This CDR3 has 13 amino acids. Germline lookup yields CDR1 LNHDA and CDR2 SQIVND (reference sequence). V lost 6 bases and J 0 bases, leaving 8 bases between the germline ends. The DNA of the CDR3 is TGTGCCAGTAGGAGGGGATTGAACACTGAAGCTTTCTTT. Residues: CASRRGLNTEAFF.

This clonotype was detected many times. The CDR3 region is CATSVAGTRAYNEQFF. The CDR3, as DNA: TGTGCCACCAGCGTTGCCGGGACTAGGGCCTACAATGAGCAGTTCTTC. The chain couples TRBV15 to TRBJ2-1, with 8 bases that match TRBD2. V was pared by 5 bases and J by 2 bases, with 8 bases of the junction left unmatched. The CDR3 has 16 residues. CDR1 is LNHNV and CDR2 is YYDKDF in the germline V gene (reference sequence).